This T cell receptor (beta chain) was recorded in a study of blood T cell repertoires in COVID-19. The table came from immunoSEQ multiplex PCR; TCRdb's copy has only in-frame clones and leaves some out. The data show approximately 140,000 clones, with approximately 84% seen just once and roughly 17% held by the top ten. V dropped 1 base and J dropped 0 bases, with 13 bases sitting between them. CDR3 size: 16 residues. Per germline, CDR1 LGHNA and CDR2 YSLEER. This clone has more than one count but fewer than ten. This clonotype was obtained from a woman at least 80 years old with acute or convalescent COVID-19. The V gene is TRBV4-3, the J gene TRBJ2-7; D is ambiguous. Sequencing was carried out using peripheral blood. The CDR3 bases are TGCGCCAGCAGCCAAGGCACGGGTTATAGCTCCTACGAGCAGTACTTC. Translation: CASSQGTGYSSYEQYF.